The 7 T cell receptor beta chains below all came from one sample that was sequenced in a study of long-term antiretroviral therapy in people with HIV (dated by TCRdb to between 2020 and 2023). The immunoSEQ hsTCRB v3.0 assay was used at survey level resolution to sequence the TRB variable region. What TCRdb holds here is the immuneACCESS table cut down to in-frame rearrangements. Part of the clones is not present; checked against another copy, under half of the missing clones reflect an unresolved V gene, and the others are unexplained. Within this sample are roughly 36,000 clones, with about 85% of them counted one time only. Of the sample, about 4.8% is held by the ten largest clones. Sequencing used unsorted PBMCs, obtained approximately 2.7 years before starting antiretroviral therapy. All receptors derive from a woman in her 30s with HIV.

The CDR3 spells CATSQRDRGEENYGYTF. The CDR3, as DNA: TGTGCCACCTCTCAACGGGACAGGGGTGAAGAAAACTATGGCTACACCTTC. The chain carries TRBV28 and TRBJ1-2; the match to TRBD1 covers 10 bases. Germline trimming cut 10 bases from V and 2 bases from J; bases unmatched to any gene: 16. Germline V CDR1 and CDR2: MDHEN, SYDVKM. The CDR3 spans 17 residues.

This chain links TRBV9 with TRBJ2-2; 8 nucleotides match TRBD1. Germline loops: CDR1 SGDLS, CDR2 YYNGEE. V was clipped by 5 bases and J by 4 bases; unmatched bases: 1. The CDR3 sequence is 13 residues long. The CDR3 loop is CASRGTGTGELFF. CDR3 nucleotides: TGTGCCAGCAGAGGGACAGGCACCGGGGAGCTGTTTTTT.

This sequence joins TRBV4-2 and TRBJ2-3; D gene ambiguous. The ends were cut back, 4 bases at V and 0 bases at J, with 17 bases in the middle. In germline, CDR1 is LGHNA, CDR2 YNFKEQ. This CDR3 spans 17 amino acids. CDR3 coding DNA: TGTGCCAGCAGCCTCGGCACTGGCGACCCTAGCACAGATACGCAGTATTTT. This gives the protein CASSLGTGDPSTDTQYF.

This chain uses TRBV6-5 with TRBJ1-1; D remains unclear. Trimming pared 8 bases from V and 5 bases from J, leaving 9 bases between. Germline V gene lookup returns CDR1 MNHEY and CDR2 SVGAGI. This CDR3 comprises 11 residues. The CDR3 DNA follows: TGTGCCAGCGGAGCTGTAACTGAAGCTTTCTTT. Translation gives CASGAVTEAFF.

The chain couples TRBV2 to TRBJ1-3; possibly TRBD1 for D (5 bases). Trimming shortened V by 8 bases and J by 4 bases, and 12 bases separated the two germline ends. The CDR3 sequence is 13 residues long. CDR1 is SNHLY, CDR2 FYNNEI, per germline. This chain's CDR3 is CASLRGSGNTIYF. The CDR3 DNA reads TGTGCCAGCCTTCGGGGGTCAGGAAACACCATATATTTT.

The genes are TRBV14 and TRBJ1-1; D not certain. V lost 4 bases, J lost 5 bases, and 17 bases lay in between. Germline lookup yields CDR1 SGHDN and CDR2 FVKESK. CDR3 length: 15 residues. CDR3 sequence: CASSPLQTGGTEAFF. In DNA form, the CDR3 reads TGTGCCAGCAGCCCCCTCCAAACGGGAGGGACTGAAGCTTTCTTT.

The chain carries TRBV29-1 and TRBJ2-3, with TRBD2 matching 9 bases. The length of the CDR3 is 14 residues. In germline, CDR1 is SQVTM, CDR2 ANQGSEA. J was trimmed by 4 bases and V by 3 bases; bases with no gene match: 5. CDR3 protein: CSVDSAGGADTQYF. CDR3 coding DNA: TGCAGCGTTGATTCCGCGGGAGGGGCAGATACGCAGTATTTT.